These 3 T cell receptor beta chains were sequenced from one sample in a study of tumor and adjacent non-tumor tissue in lung cancer. RNA was extracted from bulk tissue without any cell sorting. A modified ARM-PCR protocol with three rounds of nested PCR amplified TCRbeta. Each CDR3 protein is one row after TCRdb ran MiXCR on the multiplex PCR reads. There are about 70,000 distinct CDR3 sequences in the sample; 73% occur only once, and roughly 30% lies in the top ten. Specimen: lung tumor tissue. These TCRs come from a man aged 55 to 70 with non-small cell lung cancer.

This clonotype was found a few times. A much bigger clone sits one base away, suggesting this may be a read error. No conserved phenylalanine or tryptophan ends this CDR3, so it is likely a read error. This chain joins TRBV5-5 and TRBJ2-5; D gene uncertain. With 4 bases removed from V and 5 bases from J, the gap between germline ends came to 12 bases. Germline-derived CDR1 and CDR2 are SGHKS and YYEKEE (reference sequence). The CDR3 spans 13 residues. CDR3 region: CASSVISDETQYL. CDR3 sequence (DNA): TGTGCCAGCAGCGTAATTAGTGACGAGACCCAGTACCTC.

About this clonotype itself: One end of the junction fails to match germline, which may point to a read error. This chain joins TRBV6-2 or TRBV6-3 and TRBJ1-5, with 7 bases that match TRBD1. The J call is doubtful: the DNA matches TRBJ2-3 better. CDR3 length: 15 residues. Germline assignment: CDR1 MNHEY and CDR2 SVGEGT. CDR3 loop: CSSNPTGEGDQPQYF. The CDR3, as DNA: TGTTCCAGCAACCCTACAGGGGAAGGGGATCAGCCCCAGTATTTT.

In regard to this clonotype: A much bigger clone sits one base away, suggesting this may be a read error. As DNA, the CDR3 is TGTACCAGCAGTCCGGGGAGGGAAGCTAACTATGGCTACACCTTC. This sequence encodes CTSSPGREANYGYTF. The chain employs TRBV6-6 and TRBJ1-2; D gene ambiguous. CDR1 and CDR2 from the germline V gene are MNHNY and SVGAGI (reference sequence). The CDR3 has 15 residues.